This TCR beta chain was profiled in a study of chronic HIV infection and antiretroviral therapy. TCRdb passed the 5' RACE reads through MiXCR, listing each CDR3 protein once. The sample holds over 40,000 distinct CDR3 sequences, about a fifth seen once. This clonotype came up once. J was trimmed by 6 bases and V by 3 bases; bases with no gene match: 4. Germline V gives CDR1 MGHRA, CDR2 YSYEKL. The CDR3 covers 15 residues. The TCR sequence derives from an adult who had HIV and had not received antiretroviral therapy, or was an uninfected healthy control (not recorded which). This chain uses TRBV4-1 with TRBJ2-3, with 12 nucleotides matching TRBD2. Sample: peripheral blood. The CDR3 DNA follows: TGCGCCAGCAGCCACGCCGGGACTAGCGGGGATACGCAGTATTTT. Translation gives CASSHAGTSGDTQYF.